These T cell receptor beta chains were read from a single sample in a study of cytomegalovirus exposure and HLA in healthy donors. The repertoire was sequenced with immunoSEQ multiplex PCR; TCRdb's copy has only in-frame clones and lacks some. The table records fewer than 150,000 clones, 65% to 85% of them present only once. Sequencing input: PBMCs. All receptors derive from a man aged 45-60 years in good health and CMV-seronegative. Both conserved end residues are part of each CDR3. The order of the fields is J gene, V gene, CDR3 protein.

J: TRBJ2-1
V: TRBV19
CDR3: CASSIALTSIYEQFF

J: TRBJ2-3
V: TRBV2
CDR3: CASSWTSGNTDTQYF

J: TRBJ2-3
V: TRBV5-1
CDR3: CASSLSRQGVATQYF

J: TRBJ2-7
V: TRBV28
CDR3: CASKTGTGYEQYF

J: TRBJ2-1
V: TRBV6-5
CDR3: CASSYGQFYNEQFF

J: TRBJ2-2
V: TRBV29-1
CDR3: CSVRTGGIIGNTGELFF

J: TRBJ2-2
V: TRBV10-1
CDR3: CASSVGTGSPGELFF

J: TRBJ1-2
V: TRBV5-1
CDR3: CASSPGSPIGYTF

J: TRBJ2-5
V: TRBV5-1
CDR3: CASSGGLGMETQYF

J: TRBJ2-1
V: TRBV6-5
CDR3: CASSWNSGAYNEQFF

J: TRBJ2-5
V: TRBV7-2
CDR3: CASSLDRVVQETQYF

J: TRBJ2-7
V: TRBV2
CDR3: CASSAGGSYEQYF